These 17 T cell receptor beta chains were sequenced from one sample in a study of T cell responses to AZD1222 COVID-19 vaccine. The assay was immunoSEQ multiplex PCR, and TCRdb's table has in-frame clones only and misses some. The data show over 130,000 clones, about 90% seen once. This sample comprised peripheral blood, obtained 28 days after the second AZD1222 dose. These receptors were taken from an adult who received the AZD1222 COVID-19 vaccine.

The chain carries TRBV2 and TRBJ1-5; tentative D call: TRBD1 (5 bases). Germline V gene data show CDR1 as SNHLY and CDR2 as FYNNEI. The germline V and J ends were trimmed by 1 base and 1 base, with 8 bases remaining between them. This CDR3 has 15 amino acids. For the CDR3, the DNA is TGTGCCAGCAGTGAAGGGAGACAGAGCAATCAGCCCCAGCATTTT. Protein: CASSEGRQSNQPQHF.

The chain recombines TRBV6-5 with TRBJ1-2; possible D gene TRBD1, 5 bases. CDR1 is MNHEY and CDR2 is SVGAGI in the germline V gene. This CDR3 contains 15 residues. Between the trimmed V and J ends, which lost 2 bases and 4 bases, there was a span of 14 bases. In nucleotides, the CDR3 is TGTGCCAGCAGTTACGGGCAGGGCAAGGGCTATGGCTACACCTTC. Its translation: CASSYGQGKGYGYTF.

This sequence joins TRBV10-3 and TRBJ2-1; 9 bases match TRBD2. The V segment lost 10 bases and the J segment 6 bases; nucleotides outside the gene matches: 10. Germline lookup yields CDR1 ENHRY and CDR2 SYGVKD. There are 14 residues in the CDR3. CDR3 residues: CATDPGLASNEQFF. The CDR3 DNA reads as TGTGCCACCGATCCGGGACTAGCTTCCAATGAGCAGTTCTTC.

The V and J genes are TRBV19 and TRBJ2-1, with D perhaps matching TRBD1 (6 bases). This CDR3 contains 14 residues. The germline V gene has CDR1 LNHDA and CDR2 SQIVND (reference sequence). V lost 7 bases and J lost 3, with 13 bases in between. This CDR3 is CASTPRGVYNEQFF. DNA of the CDR3: TGTGCCAGTACCCCCAGGGGAGTCTACAATGAGCAGTTCTTC.

The genes are TRBV7-2 and TRBJ1-5, with D perhaps matching TRBD1 (5 bases). In germline, CDR1 is SGHTA, CDR2 FQGNSA. The V end was cut by 3 bases, the J end by 4 bases, with 10 bases between. The CDR3 contains 14 residues. As DNA, the CDR3 is TGTGCCAGCAGCTTCTGGGGCGAGAATCAGCCCCAGCATTTT. This encodes CASSFWGENQPQHF. The full variable domain, its missing parts supplied by reference TRBV7-2 and TRBJ1-5, is GAGVSQSPSNKVTEKGKDVELRCDPISGHTALYWYRQSLGQGLEFLIYFQGNSAPDKSGLPSDRFSAERTGGSVSTLTIQRTQQEDSAVYLCASSFWGENQPQHFGDGTRLSIL.

V usage is TRBV5-1 and J usage is TRBJ1-5; D remains unclear. CDR1 is SGHRS, CDR2 YFSETQ, per germline. Trimming shortened V by 5 bases and J by 3 bases, and 15 bases separated the two germline ends. This CDR3 has 15 residues. CDR3 residues: CASSGSGLPNQPQHF. CDR3 coding DNA: TGCGCCAGCAGTGGGTCCGGCCTCCCCAATCAGCCCCAGCATTTT.

CDR3 residues: CASSGALGLADYNEQFF. CDR3 DNA: TGTGCCAGCAGCGGCGCCCTGGGACTAGCGGACTACAATGAGCAGTTCTTC. V is TRBV7-9 and J is TRBJ2-1; TRBD2 agrees at 11 bases. The CDR3 extends over 17 amino acids. The germline V gene has CDR1 SEHNR and CDR2 FQNEAQ (reference sequence). V gave up 5 bases and J gave up 3 bases; unmatched junction bases: 9.

This clone has a count of ten or more. The chain carries TRBV7-6 and TRBJ1-3; D is undetermined. Trimming took off 0 bases at V and 0 bases at J, with 12 bases between the two ends. Germline CDR1 is SGHVS and CDR2 is FNYEAQ. The CDR3 totals 17 residues. The CDR3 bases are TGTGCCAGCAGCTTAGCGTCCGGACCGAGCTCTGGAAACACCATATATTTT. Translation: CASSLASGPSSGNTIYF. Variable domain in full (rest from reference TRBV7-6 and TRBJ1-3): GAGVSQSPRYKVTKRGQDVALRCDPISGHVSLYWYRQALGQGPEFLTYFNYEAQQDKSGLPNDRFSAERPEGSISTLTIQRTEQRDSAMYRCASSLASGPSSGNTIYFGEGSWLTVV.

J is TRBJ2-7 and V is TRBV23-1, with a possible D match to TRBD2 (5 bases). TRBV23-1 is filed as an ORF, its function uncertain. The CDR3 length is 13 residues. The V and J ends lost 3 bases and 7 bases respectively, with 13 bases between them. CDR3 nucleotides: TGCGCCAGCAGTCATGTCATAGCGTGGGAGCAGTACTTC. Protein: CASSHVIAWEQYF.

The chain couples TRBV15 to TRBJ1-5; D ambiguous. The CDR3 sequence is 12 residues long. V was clipped by 11 bases and J by 5 bases, with 13 bases between them. Per germline, CDR1 LNHNV and CDR2 YYDKDF (reference sequence). CDR3 sequence (DNA): TGTGCCGCTGGCAGTCCCGATCAGCCCCAGCATTTT. Translated: CAAGSPDQPQHF.

In this sample, this clone turned up a few times. This chain joins TRBV4-2 and TRBJ2-6; the D is unclear. Germline CDR1 LGHNA, CDR2 YNFKEQ. Between the trimmed V and J ends, which lost 0 bases and 0 bases, there was a span of 12 bases. CDR3 size: 18 residues. The CDR3 coding sequence is TGTGCCAGCAGCCAAGATCGGATGCGGAACTCTGGGGCCAACGTCCTGACTTTC. Its translation is CASSQDRMRNSGANVLTF.

The V and J genes are TRBV27 and TRBJ1-3, with 9 bases that match TRBD1. The junction had 15 bases not matched to a gene; V was cut back by 9 bases and J by 0 bases. The CDR3 covers 18 residues. CDR1 is MNHEY and CDR2 is SMNVEV in the germline V gene (reference sequence). This CDR3 reads CARACRDRVILSGNTIYF. The CDR3 nucleotides read TGTGCCAGAGCCTGTCGGGACAGGGTAATACTCTCTGGAAACACCATATATTTT.

A single count supports this clone. The V gene is TRBV9, the J gene TRBJ1-5; the D is unclear. The germline V gene encodes CDR1 SGDLS and CDR2 YYNGEE. This CDR3 is built from 13 residues. The ends were cut back, 1 base at V and 9 bases at J, with 11 bases in the middle. The CDR3 here is CASSVNPLGPQHF. The DNA of the CDR3 is TGTGCCAGCAGCGTAAACCCCTTGGGGCCCCAGCATTTT.

This chain uses TRBV12-3 or TRBV12-4 with TRBJ1-1; TRBD1 matches at 9 bases. The V segment lost 8 bases and the J segment 2 bases; nucleotides outside the gene matches: 3. The CDR3 runs to 13 residues. The chain's CDR3 is CASGQGHNTEAFF. CDR3 nucleotides: TGTGCCAGCGGACAGGGGCATAACACTGAAGCTTTCTTT.

The chain employs TRBV2 and TRBJ2-3; TRBD1 aligns across 10 bases. The CDR3 sequence is 16 residues long. Germline CDR1 and CDR2: SNHLY and FYNNEI. With V trimmed by 4 bases and J by 0 bases, 4 bases remained unmatched. This CDR3 is CASSADRGSSTDTQYF. The DNA of the CDR3 is TGTGCCAGCAGTGCGGACAGGGGGTCTAGCACAGATACGCAGTATTTT.

The CDR3 loop is CASTTVGLPGELFF. The CDR3 DNA sequence: TGTGCCAGCACTACTGTAGGGCTGCCCGGGGAGCTGTTTTTT. V usage is TRBV6-5 and J usage is TRBJ2-2; D gene unclear. V was shortened by 7 bases and J by 6 bases, with 15 bases between the two germline ends. Germline V gene sequence: CDR1 MNHEY, CDR2 SVGAGI. The CDR3 has 14 amino acids.

This sequence joins TRBV10-3 and TRBJ2-1; 10 bases are a match to TRBD2. The CDR3 consists of 17 residues. Trimming removed 0 bases from V and 4 bases from J; junction bases left unmatched: 6. Germline assignment: CDR1 ENHRY and CDR2 SYGVKD. Here the CDR3 DNA reads TGTGCCATCAGTGAGTCGTGGAGCGGGGGGGCTTACAATGAGCAGTTCTTC. It codes for CAISESWSGGAYNEQFF.